Given below is one T cell receptor (beta chain) in context. Per germline, CDR1 MDHEN and CDR2 SYDVKM. The CDR3 totals 12 residues. The V end lost 8 bases, the J end lost 3 bases, and 8 bases lay between the germline ends. The method was immunoSEQ multiplex PCR; TCRdb's version includes in-frame clones alone and lacks a portion of them. The sample contains about 180,000 clones, around 88% of which appear only once. The sample is drawn from a study of T cell responses to AZD1222 COVID-19 vaccine. This chain links TRBV28 with TRBJ1-5, with unresolved D. This TCR was recovered from an adult who received the AZD1222 COVID-19 vaccine. This specimen was peripheral blood, taken 28 days after the second AZD1222 dose. The CDR3 region has the DNA TGTGCCAGCCAGGAGAACAATCAGCCCCAGCATTTT. This codes for CASQENNQPQHF.